The 21 T cell receptor beta chains below all came from one sample that was sequenced in a study of cytomegalovirus exposure and HLA in healthy donors. A multiplex PCR was run with 60 Vbeta primers and 13 Jbeta primers. Method: immunoSEQ multiplex PCR; TCRdb's copy keeps in-frame clones and lacks some. This repertoire shows about 200,000 clones, roughly 85% found once; its top ten account for 1.5% to 2%. Specimen: PBMCs. These receptors came from a man aged 18 to 30 in good health and CMV-seronegative.

This clone was observed once. The chain combines TRBV9 with TRBJ1-1, with D tentatively TRBD1 (5 bases). The V gene lost 2 bases and the J gene lost 0 bases, with 11 bases spanning the gap. Germline V CDR1 and CDR2: SGDLS, YYNGEE. The CDR3 length is 15 residues. In DNA, the CDR3 is TGTGCCAGCAGCGTGGAGGGACGGATGAACACTGAAGCTTTCTTT. Encoded protein: CASSVEGRMNTEAFF.

The chain has TRBV6-1 and TRBJ2-2; no clear D gene. Germline values: CDR1 MNHNS, CDR2 SASEGT. V was clipped by 2 bases and J by 1 base, with 5 bases between them. The CDR3 has 14 residues. CDR3 bases: TGTGCCAGCAGTGAATCCCGGAACACCGGGGAGCTGTTTTTT. Translation gives CASSESRNTGELFF.

The chain carries TRBV5-6 and TRBJ2-3; D gene unclear. CDR1 and CDR2 from the germline V gene are SGHDT and YYEEEE. V was shortened by 2 bases and J by 6 bases, with 10 bases between the two germline ends. This CDR3 is 13 amino acids long. CDR3 amino acids: CASSFYHRDTQYF. As DNA, the CDR3 is TGTGCCAGCAGCTTCTACCATCGGGATACGCAGTATTTT.

The chain uses TRBV27 and TRBJ1-4; maybe TRBD1 (5 bases). Germline CDR1 MNHEY, CDR2 SMNVEV (reference sequence). Trimming pared 4 bases from V and 8 bases from J, leaving 17 bases between. This CDR3 spans 15 amino acids. The CDR3 loop is CASSSSLGPGEKLFF. Written as DNA, the CDR3 is TGTGCCAGCAGTTCCTCCTTGGGGCCTGGAGAAAAACTGTTTTTT.

V is TRBV5-6 and J is TRBJ1-1; 8 nucleotides line up with TRBD1. This CDR3 contains 13 residues. From germline, CDR1 is SGHDT and CDR2 YYEEEE. The V and J ends lost 4 bases and 6 bases, in that order; junction bases with no gene match: 5. This chain's CDR3 is CASSRTGYPEAFF. CDR3 nucleotides: TGTGCCAGCAGCAGGACAGGGTACCCTGAAGCTTTCTTT.

Details on this clone: One end of the junction varies from germline; a read error may be responsible. The gene calls are TRBV6-4 and TRBJ2-7, with TRBD2 matching 7 bases. Germline-derived CDR1 and CDR2 are MRHNA and SNTAGT. The CDR3 is 9 amino acids. The CDR3 sequence is CARVVLADF. CDR3 in DNA: TGTGCCAGAGTGGTCCTAGCGGATTTC.

This chain links TRBV10-3 with TRBJ2-3; 9 positions agree with TRBD1. Germline CDR1 is ENHRY and CDR2 is SYGVKD. The V and J ends lost 2 bases and 8 bases, in that order; junction bases with no gene match: 11. The CDR3 runs 16 residues. The CDR3 nucleotides read TGTGCCATCAGTGAGCCGTCGGGGACAGGGAGGAGTACGCAGTATTTT. Its protein is CAISEPSGTGRSTQYF.

The chain combines TRBV7-8 with TRBJ1-2, with 9 bases that match TRBD1. Germline V gene sequence: CDR1 SGHVS, CDR2 FQNEAQ. This CDR3 is built from 16 residues. The junction had 6 bases not matched to a gene; V was cut back by 2 bases and J by 2 bases. Here the CDR3 reads CASSLPGQGANYGYTF. The CDR3 nucleotides read TGTGCCAGCAGCTTACCGGGACAGGGTGCGAACTATGGCTACACCTTC.

The rearrangement uses TRBV28 and TRBJ1-1; tentative D call: TRBD1 (5 bases). The V end was cut by 3 bases, the J end by 7 bases, with 9 bases between. The CDR3 contains 12 residues. Germline V gene data show CDR1 as MDHEN and CDR2 as SYDVKM. The CDR3 DNA reads TGTGCCAGCAGTTTGGGGGGGGTTGAAGCTTTCTTT. Translation gives CASSLGGVEAFF.

The V call is TRBV4-3, the J call TRBJ2-1, with 12 bases matching TRBD2. Germline trimming cut 1 base from V and 10 bases from J; bases unmatched to any gene: 8. Germline loops: CDR1 LGHNA, CDR2 YSLEER. The CDR3 has 16 amino acids. CDR3 sequence reads: CASSQARLAGAGEQFF. The CDR3 nucleotides are TGCGCCAGCAGCCAAGCCCGACTAGCGGGAGCGGGAGAGCAGTTCTTC.

The V gene is TRBV4-1, the J gene TRBJ2-3, with D hard to call. Between the trimmed V and J ends, which lost 3 bases and 5 bases, there was a span of 9 bases. CDR1 and CDR2 from the germline V gene are MGHRA and YSYEKL. This CDR3 is built from 13 residues. The CDR3 nucleotides read TGCGCCAGCAGCCAGGAAAGCGTAGATACGCAGTATTTT. It encodes CASSQESVDTQYF.

The J gene is TRBJ2-2, the V gene TRBV7-2; unclear D gene. Germline values: CDR1 SGHTA, CDR2 FQGNSA. Deletions cut 5 bases from V and 3 bases from J, with 16 bases between. This CDR3 contains 16 residues. CDR3 nucleotide sequence: TGTGCCAGCAGCCCTTCTTTCGGGTGGGACACCGGGGAGCTGTTTTTT. This encodes CASSPSFGWDTGELFF.

This chain links TRBV27 with TRBJ1-2, with 7 bases lining up with TRBD1. V lost 4 bases to trimming and J lost 5 bases; unmatched junction nucleotides: 10. This CDR3 contains 15 residues. The germline CDR1 and CDR2 sequences are MNHEY and SMNVEV (reference sequence). The CDR3 is CASSSDRVWAYGYTF. CDR3 DNA: TGTGCCAGCAGTTCAGACAGGGTATGGGCGTATGGCTACACCTTC.

This rearrangement joins TRBV10-1 to TRBJ2-1; 7 positions match TRBD1. Germline CDR1 is WNHNN and CDR2 is SYGVQD (reference sequence). The CDR3 runs to 16 residues. J was trimmed by 1 base and V by 2 bases; bases with no gene match: 5. In nucleotides, the CDR3 is TGCGCCAGCAGTGAGATGCACAGGGGATCCTACAATGAGCAGTTCTTC. Its protein is CASSEMHRGSYNEQFF.

This clone was recorded only once. The chain employs TRBV7-2 and TRBJ2-7, with D tentatively TRBD1 (6 bases). This CDR3 comprises 14 residues. CDR1 is SGHTA, CDR2 FQGNSA, per germline. Trimming shortened V by 5 bases and J by 4 bases, and 15 bases separated the two germline ends. The CDR3 nucleotides are TGTGCCAGCAGCCTGAATCAGGGGCCATACGAGCAGTACTTC. It translates to CASSLNQGPYEQYF.

The chain combines TRBV19 with TRBJ1-5; no clear D. Trimming cost V 6 bases and J 4 bases, with 10 bases left between them. CDR1 and CDR2 (germline): LNHDA, SQIVND (reference sequence). The CDR3 is 13 amino acids. The CDR3 sequence: CASSGFQNQPQHF. In DNA, the CDR3 is TGTGCCAGTAGCGGGTTTCAAAATCAGCCCCAGCATTTT.

This clone was seen only once. CDR3 bases: TGTGCCAGCAGCTTAGGGGGCAGCTCCTATAATTCACCCCTCCACTTT. Encoded protein: CASSLGGSSYNSPLHF. The V call is TRBV11-3, the J call TRBJ1-6; D is possibly TRBD1 (5 bases). The germline V gene encodes CDR1 SGHNT and CDR2 YENEEA. This CDR3 is built from 16 residues. With 1 base removed from V and 0 bases from J, the gap between germline ends came to 7 bases. Filled out from reference TRBV11-3 and TRBJ1-6, the complete variable domain reads EAGVVQSPRYKIIEKKQPVAFWCNPISGHNTLYWYLQNLGQGPELLIRYENEEAVDDSQLPKDRFSAERLKGVDSTLKIQPAELGDSAVYLCASSLGGSSYNSPLHFGNGTRLTVT.

V gene TRBV7-3 combines with J gene TRBJ1-2, with 7 bases lining up with TRBD1. The junction had 5 bases not matched to a gene; V was cut back by 2 bases and J by 8 bases. The germline V gene has CDR1 SGHTA and CDR2 FQGTGA. CDR3 length equals 13 residues. The CDR3, as DNA: TGTGCCAGCAGCTTATCAACAGGGGAGGGCTACACCTTC. Translated, it gives CASSLSTGEGYTF.

The V and J genes are TRBV7-9 and TRBJ1-1; 9 positions match TRBD1. This CDR3 is built from 15 residues. V shed 5 bases, J shed 5 bases, and the junction held 9 bases outside the gene matches. The germline gives CDR1 SEHNR, CDR2 FQNEAQ (reference sequence). CDR3 protein: CASSKSGTGITEAFF. DNA of the CDR3: TGTGCCAGCAGCAAATCCGGGACAGGGATTACTGAAGCTTTCTTT.

The chain links TRBV6-1 to TRBJ1-2, with TRBD1 matching 8 bases. CDR1 and CDR2 (germline): MNHNS, SASEGT. V shed 10 bases and J 1 base; nucleotides not matched to a gene: 11. There are 15 residues in the CDR3. CDR3 protein: CAIKEPGQVNYGYTF. The CDR3 DNA is TGTGCCATTAAAGAACCGGGACAGGTTAACTATGGCTACACCTTC.

The genes are TRBV7-8 and TRBJ2-1, with TRBD2 matching 8 bases. Trimming cost V 5 bases and J 10 bases; bases outside gene matches: 13. Germline values: CDR1 SGHVS, CDR2 FQNEAQ. This CDR3 has 15 amino acids. The CDR3 here is CASSPSGSGVKEQFF. CDR3 nucleotides: TGTGCCAGCAGCCCTTCGGGTAGCGGGGTGAAGGAGCAGTTCTTC.